Following are 10 T cell receptor beta chains from one sample sequenced in a study of beta chain features in type 1 diabetes. The investigators reverse transcribed all of the isolated RNA, so they sequenced expressed TCRB transcripts. The table came from immunoSEQ multiplex PCR; TCRdb's copy has only in-frame clones and leaves some out. The sample records 330,000 or so clones, about 12% being singletons. For these receptors, no antigen is known. Study findings and constraints: Across all four CD4+ subsets, people with type 1 diabetes showed modestly shorter TCRB CDR3s.

Input material: naive CD4+ T cells from blood. The receptors shown here come from a woman aged 18-29 years with type 1 diabetes.

This clone has a handful of counts. The chain combines TRBV9 with TRBJ2-6, with no clear D. CDR1 is SGDLS, CDR2 YYNGEE, per germline. CDR3 length equals 15 residues. V lost 1 base, J lost 2 bases, and 7 bases lay in between. CDR3 sequence (DNA): TGTGCCAGCAGCGTATACTCGACTGGGGCCAACGTCCTGACTTTC. This encodes CASSVYSTGANVLTF.

There are a few counts of this clone. This chain links TRBV15 with TRBJ2-2; no reliable D call. This CDR3 is built from 16 residues. V dropped 1 base and J dropped 7 bases, with 16 bases sitting between them. CDR1 is LNHNV, CDR2 YYDKDF, per germline (reference sequence). CDR3 DNA: TGTGCCACCAGCAGAGCCCTCCGAGCGATTATCGGGGAGCTGTTTTTT. It translates to CATSRALRAIIGELFF.

V usage is TRBV4-3 and J usage is TRBJ1-2, with TRBD1 matching over 9 bases. V trimming: 1 base; J trimming: 4 bases; junction bases outside the gene matches: 1. Germline CDR1 LGHNA, CDR2 YSLEER. The CDR3 is 14 residues long. CDR3 sequence: CASSQGTGVYGYTF. CDR3 sequence (DNA): TGCGCCAGCAGCCAAGGGACAGGGGTCTATGGCTACACCTTC.

The chain is built from TRBV4-1 and TRBJ2-3; 9 nucleotides line up with TRBD2. Germline CDR1 reads MGHRA; CDR2 reads YSYEKL. V lost 0 bases, J lost 2 bases, and 6 bases stayed unmatched. The CDR3 sequence is 17 residues long. The CDR3 loop reads CASSQESGRYFTDTQYF. DNA for the CDR3: TGCGCCAGCAGCCAAGAAAGCGGGAGGTACTTCACAGATACGCAGTATTTT.

This clone was counted between two and nine times. The chain uses TRBV18 and TRBJ2-3; D is uncertain. The V gene lost 1 base and the J gene lost 4 bases, with 18 bases spanning the gap. CDR1 and CDR2 from the germline V gene are KGHSH and LQKENI. This CDR3 is 17 amino acids long. CDR3 coding DNA: TGTGCCAGCTCACCACGAATAGCCTCCCTCATCGCAGATACGCAGTATTTT. This translates into CASSPRIASLIADTQYF. The full variable domain, in which reference TRBV18 and TRBJ2-3 provide the parts outside the CDR3, is NAGVMQNPRHLVRRRGQEARLRCSPMKGHSHVYWYRQLPEEGLKFMVYLQKENIIDESGMPKERFSAEFPKEGPSILRIQQVVRGDSAAYFCASSPRIASLIADTQYFGPGTRLTVL.

The rearrangement links TRBV30 to TRBJ1-1; a weak D match, TRBD1 (6 bases). Germline CDR1 reads GTSNPN; CDR2 reads SVGIG (reference sequence). The CDR3 totals 12 residues. Trimming pared 3 bases from V and 8 bases from J, leaving 13 bases between. The CDR3 DNA sequence: TGTGCCTGGAGCGAGGTCGGGACAGAAGCTTTCTTT. Translation gives CAWSEVGTEAFF.

This clone has just a few counts. The genes are TRBV5-1 and TRBJ2-3; D may be TRBD2 (6 bases). The CDR3 contains 15 residues. Between the trimmed V and J ends, which lost 2 bases and 5 bases, there was a span of 15 bases. Per germline, CDR1 SGHRS and CDR2 YFSETQ. The CDR3 DNA reads TGCGCCAGCAGCTTAGATCGGGCGGGGATAGATACGCAGTATTTT. Translating gives CASSLDRAGIDTQYF.

The J gene is TRBJ1-5, the V gene TRBV2; no reliable D call. With 6 bases removed from V and 7 bases from J, the gap between germline ends came to 13 bases. The V gene's germline CDR1 is SNHLY and CDR2 FYNNEI. The CDR3 is 13 residues long. The CDR3 reads CASSVQSRQPQHF. The DNA of the CDR3 is TGTGCCAGCAGCGTACAGAGTCGCCAGCCCCAGCATTTT.

The chain combines TRBV5-6 with TRBJ2-5, with 7 bases aligning to TRBD1. V lost 0 bases and J lost 2; bases outside the gene matches: 10. Germline V lookup: CDR1 SGHDT, CDR2 YYEEEE. CDR3 length equals 17 residues. As DNA, the CDR3 is TGTGCCAGCAGCTTGGAGAAAGGGGGCGGTGGGCAAGAGACCCAGTACTTC. This gives the protein CASSLEKGGGGQETQYF.

This clone was counted a few times. The V gene is TRBV5-1, the J gene TRBJ2-5; D not certain. The length of the CDR3 is 13 residues. Per the germline V gene, CDR1 is SGHRS and CDR2 is YFSETQ. The ends were cut back, 0 bases at V and 5 bases at J, with 8 bases in the middle. CDR3 amino acids: CASSLGGVETQYF. CDR3 sequence (DNA): TGCGCCAGCAGCTTGGGCGGTGTGGAGACCCAGTACTTC.